The clone carrying this T cell receptor beta chain was counted a single time. Its antigen is not known. The data derive from a study of blood T cells in healthy people across ages. Study outcomes and limitations: TCR beta diversity correlated strongly with naive T cell percentage. CMV infection status of these donors was not known.

PCR was performed a second time for about 6 to 12 cycles using a sample-barcoded 5' primer and a J-beta primer mix. TCRdb re-analysed the 5' RACE reads in MiXCR, keeping a single row per CDR3 protein. The table lists some 780,000 distinct CDR3 sequences, about 61% of them singletons. Germline V gene lookup returns CDR1 SNHLY and CDR2 FYNNEI. This CDR3 is 17 amino acids long. Germline trimming cut 4 bases from V and 11 bases from J; bases unmatched to any gene: 22. The chain uses TRBV2 and TRBJ2-5; 7 bases fit TRBD2. The sequence was obtained from a man in his forties in good health. The sequencing input was blood. CDR3 in DNA: TGTGCCAGCAGTGTGGGGATTCTAGCGGAGCCGGCCAATGAGCAGTACTTC. Protein product: CASSVGILAEPANEQYF.